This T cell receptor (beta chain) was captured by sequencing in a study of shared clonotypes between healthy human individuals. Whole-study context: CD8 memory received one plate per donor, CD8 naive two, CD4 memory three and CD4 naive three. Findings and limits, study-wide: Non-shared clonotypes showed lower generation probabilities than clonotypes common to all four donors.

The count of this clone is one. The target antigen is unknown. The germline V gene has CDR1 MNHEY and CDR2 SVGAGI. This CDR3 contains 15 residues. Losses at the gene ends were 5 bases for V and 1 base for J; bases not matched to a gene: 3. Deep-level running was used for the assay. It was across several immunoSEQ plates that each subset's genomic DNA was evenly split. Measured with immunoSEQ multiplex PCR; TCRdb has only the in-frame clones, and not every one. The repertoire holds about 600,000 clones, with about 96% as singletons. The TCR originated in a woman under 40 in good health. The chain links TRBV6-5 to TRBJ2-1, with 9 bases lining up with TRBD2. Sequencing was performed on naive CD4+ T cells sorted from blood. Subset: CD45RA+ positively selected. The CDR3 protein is CASSGTSRSYNEQFF. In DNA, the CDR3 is TGTGCCAGCAGTGGGACTAGCAGGTCCTACAATGAGCAGTTCTTC.